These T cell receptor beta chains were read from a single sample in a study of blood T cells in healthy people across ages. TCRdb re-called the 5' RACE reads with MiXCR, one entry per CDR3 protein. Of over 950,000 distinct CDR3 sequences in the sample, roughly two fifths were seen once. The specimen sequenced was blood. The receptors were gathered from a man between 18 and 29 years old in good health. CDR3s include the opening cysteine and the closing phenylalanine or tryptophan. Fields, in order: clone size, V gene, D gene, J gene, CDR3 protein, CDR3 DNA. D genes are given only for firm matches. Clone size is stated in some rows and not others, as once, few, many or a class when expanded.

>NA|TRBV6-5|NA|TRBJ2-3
CASSFRQSPFTDTQYF
TGTGCCAGCAGTTTCCGACAGAGCCCATTCACAGATACGCAGTATTTT
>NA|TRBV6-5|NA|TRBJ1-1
CASSRMTGANTEAFF
TGTGCCAGTAGCCGCATGACAGGAGCGAACACTGAAGCTTTCTTT
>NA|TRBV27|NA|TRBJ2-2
CASSLYAGTNTGELFF
TGTGCCAGCAGTTTATACGCGGGGACGAACACCGGGGAGCTGTTTTTT
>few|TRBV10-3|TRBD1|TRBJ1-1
CAIRGGQGAPEAFF
TGTGCCATCAGGGGAGGACAGGGGGCCCCTGAAGCTTTCTTT
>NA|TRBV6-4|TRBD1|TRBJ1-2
CASSEGGTGEDGYTF
TGTGCCAGCAGTGAAGGAGGGACAGGGGAGGATGGCTACACCTTC
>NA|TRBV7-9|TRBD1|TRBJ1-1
CASSSGQGGGNTEAFF
TGTGCCAGCAGCTCCGGACAGGGAGGAGGGAACACTGAAGCTTTCTTT
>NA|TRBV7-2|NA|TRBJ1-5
CASSLVPGEPQHF
TGTGCCAGCAGCTTAGTTCCGGGAGAACCCCAGCATTTT
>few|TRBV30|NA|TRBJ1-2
CAWSPGSSDGYTF
TGTGCCTGGAGTCCCGGGTCCTCGGATGGCTACACCTTC
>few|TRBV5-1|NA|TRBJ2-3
CASSPRGNTQYF
TGCGCCAGCAGCCCCAGGGGAAATACGCAGTATTTT
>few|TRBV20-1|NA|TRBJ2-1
CSAEAGRNNEQFF
TGCAGTGCAGAGGCAGGGAGGAACAATGAGCAGTTCTTC
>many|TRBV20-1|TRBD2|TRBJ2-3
CSANPFSGGTDTQYF
TGCAGTGCAAACCCTTTTAGCGGGGGCACAGATACGCAGTATTTT
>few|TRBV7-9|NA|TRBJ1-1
CASSPQDSEAFF
TGTGCCAGCAGTCCCCAAGACAGTGAAGCTTTCTTT
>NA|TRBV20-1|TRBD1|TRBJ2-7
CSGKTGTETYEQYF
TGCAGTGGAAAAACCGGGACAGAAACTTACGAGCAGTACTTC
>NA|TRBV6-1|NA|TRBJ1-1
CASSPRGWETEAFF
TGTGCCAGCAGTCCCAGGGGATGGGAAACTGAAGCTTTCTTT
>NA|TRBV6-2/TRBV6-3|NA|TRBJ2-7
CASSSVGALYEQYF
TGTGCCAGCAGTTCCGTGGGGGCCCTCTACGAGCAGTACTTC
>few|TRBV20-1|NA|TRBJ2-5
CSASLEGTLGETQYF
TGCAGTGCTAGTTTGGAAGGGACTTTGGGGGAGACCCAGTACTTC
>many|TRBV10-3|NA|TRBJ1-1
CAIREGTKNTEAFF
TGTGCCATCAGAGAAGGGACTAAGAACACTGAAGCTTTCTTT
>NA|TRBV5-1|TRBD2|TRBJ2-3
CASSLGTSGETDTQYF
TGCGCCAGCAGCTTGGGTACTAGCGGGGAGACAGATACGCAGTATTTT
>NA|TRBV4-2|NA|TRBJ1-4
CASSQGGGALREKLFF
TGTGCCAGCAGCCAAGGCGGAGGCGCCCTTCGAGAAAAACTGTTTTTT
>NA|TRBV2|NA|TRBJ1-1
CASIEGEAFF
TGTGCCAGCATTGAGGGTGAAGCTTTCTTT
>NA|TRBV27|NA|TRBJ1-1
CASSSTELWDTEAFF
TGTGCCAGCAGTTCGACAGAACTGTGGGACACTGAAGCTTTCTTT
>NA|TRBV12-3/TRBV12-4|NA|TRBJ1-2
CASTQGSFYGYTF
TGTGCCAGCACCCAGGGATCTTTTTATGGCTACACCTTC
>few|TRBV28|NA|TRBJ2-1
CASSLSRANEQFF
TGTGCCAGCAGTTTGAGCAGGGCTAATGAGCAGTTCTTC
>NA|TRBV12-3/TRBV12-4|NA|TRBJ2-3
CASSHRSPSTDTQYF
TGTGCCAGCAGTCACCGGTCCCCCAGCACAGATACGCAGTATTTT
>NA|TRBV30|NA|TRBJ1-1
CAWSVWRMNTEAFF
TGTGCCTGGAGTGTTTGGCGCATGAACACTGAAGCTTTCTTT
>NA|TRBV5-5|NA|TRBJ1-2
CASSLRDSHYGYTF
TGTGCCAGCAGCTTAAGAGACAGCCACTATGGCTACACCTTC
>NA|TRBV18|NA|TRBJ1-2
CASSPSGQYYGYTF
TGTGCCAGCTCACCATCCGGACAGTACTATGGCTACACCTTC
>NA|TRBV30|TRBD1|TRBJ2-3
CAQRGRSTDTQYF
TGTGCCCAAAGGGGGCGGAGCACAGATACGCAGTATTTT